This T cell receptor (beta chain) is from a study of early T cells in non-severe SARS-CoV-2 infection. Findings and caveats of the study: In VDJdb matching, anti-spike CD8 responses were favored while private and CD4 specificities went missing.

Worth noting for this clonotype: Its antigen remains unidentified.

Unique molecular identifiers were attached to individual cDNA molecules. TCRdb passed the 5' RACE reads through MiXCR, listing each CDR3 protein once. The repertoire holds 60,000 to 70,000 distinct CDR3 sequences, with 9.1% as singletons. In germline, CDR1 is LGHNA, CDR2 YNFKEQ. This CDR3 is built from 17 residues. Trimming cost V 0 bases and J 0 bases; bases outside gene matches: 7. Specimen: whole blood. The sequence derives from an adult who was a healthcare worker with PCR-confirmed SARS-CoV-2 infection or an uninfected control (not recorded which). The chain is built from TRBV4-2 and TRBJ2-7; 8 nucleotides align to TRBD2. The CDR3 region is CASSQDTGTRGSYEQYF. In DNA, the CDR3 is TGTGCCAGCAGCCAAGACACCGGGACTAGGGGCTCCTACGAGCAGTACTTC.